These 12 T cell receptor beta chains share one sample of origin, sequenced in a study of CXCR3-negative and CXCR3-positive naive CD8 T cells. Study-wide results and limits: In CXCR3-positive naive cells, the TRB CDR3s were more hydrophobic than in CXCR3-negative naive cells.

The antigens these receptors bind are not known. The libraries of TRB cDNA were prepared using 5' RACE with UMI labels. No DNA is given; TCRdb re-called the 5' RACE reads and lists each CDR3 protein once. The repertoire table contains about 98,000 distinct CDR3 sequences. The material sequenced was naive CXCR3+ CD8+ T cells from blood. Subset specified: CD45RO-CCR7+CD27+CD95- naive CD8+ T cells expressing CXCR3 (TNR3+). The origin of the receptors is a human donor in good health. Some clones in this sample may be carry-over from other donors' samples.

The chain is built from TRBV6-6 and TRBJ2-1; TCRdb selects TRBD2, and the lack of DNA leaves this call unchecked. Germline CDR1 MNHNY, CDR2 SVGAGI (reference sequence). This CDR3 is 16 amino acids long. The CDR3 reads CASSSPGSGGYNEQFF.

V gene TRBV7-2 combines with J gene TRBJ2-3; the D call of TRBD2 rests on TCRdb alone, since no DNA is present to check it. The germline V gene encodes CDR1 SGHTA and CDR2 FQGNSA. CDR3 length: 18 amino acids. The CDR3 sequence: CASSSTVPGLAGTDTQYF.

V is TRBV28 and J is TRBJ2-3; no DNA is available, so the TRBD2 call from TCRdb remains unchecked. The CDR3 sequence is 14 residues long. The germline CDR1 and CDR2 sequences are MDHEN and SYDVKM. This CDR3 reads CATSSGTSTDTQYF.

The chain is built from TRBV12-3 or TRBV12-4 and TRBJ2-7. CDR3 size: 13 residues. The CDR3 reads CASSPFSSYEQYF.

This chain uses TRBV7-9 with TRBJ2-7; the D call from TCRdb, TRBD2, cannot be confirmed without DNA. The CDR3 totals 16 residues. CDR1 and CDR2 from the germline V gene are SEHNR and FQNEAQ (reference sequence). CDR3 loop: CASSLYSGAAGYEQYF.

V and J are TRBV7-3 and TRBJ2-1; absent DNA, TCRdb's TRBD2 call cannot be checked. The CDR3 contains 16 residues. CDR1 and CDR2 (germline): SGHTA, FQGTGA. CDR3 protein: CASSSQLAGVYNEQFF.

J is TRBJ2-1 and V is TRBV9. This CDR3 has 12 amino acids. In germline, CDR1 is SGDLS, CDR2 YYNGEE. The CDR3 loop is CASSGKALGQFF.

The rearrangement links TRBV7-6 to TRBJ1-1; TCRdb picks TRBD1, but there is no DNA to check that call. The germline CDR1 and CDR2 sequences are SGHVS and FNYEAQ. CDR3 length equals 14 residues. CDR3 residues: CASSWDRTDLQAFF.

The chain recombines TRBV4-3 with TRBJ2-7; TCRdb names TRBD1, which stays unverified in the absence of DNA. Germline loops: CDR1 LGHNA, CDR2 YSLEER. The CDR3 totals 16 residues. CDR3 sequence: CASSQDQGGSSYEQYF.

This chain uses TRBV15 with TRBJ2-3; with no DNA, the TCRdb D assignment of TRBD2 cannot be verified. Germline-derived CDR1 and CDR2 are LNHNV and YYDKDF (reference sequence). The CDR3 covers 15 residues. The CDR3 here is CATSRIRAATDTQYF.

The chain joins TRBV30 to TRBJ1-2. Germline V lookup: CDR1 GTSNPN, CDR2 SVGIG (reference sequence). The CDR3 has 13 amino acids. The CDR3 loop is CAWSVSFNYGYTF.

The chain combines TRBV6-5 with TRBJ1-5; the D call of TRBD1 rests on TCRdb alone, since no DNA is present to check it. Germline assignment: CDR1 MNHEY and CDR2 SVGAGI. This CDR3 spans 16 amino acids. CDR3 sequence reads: CASSSTGLAGNQPQHF.